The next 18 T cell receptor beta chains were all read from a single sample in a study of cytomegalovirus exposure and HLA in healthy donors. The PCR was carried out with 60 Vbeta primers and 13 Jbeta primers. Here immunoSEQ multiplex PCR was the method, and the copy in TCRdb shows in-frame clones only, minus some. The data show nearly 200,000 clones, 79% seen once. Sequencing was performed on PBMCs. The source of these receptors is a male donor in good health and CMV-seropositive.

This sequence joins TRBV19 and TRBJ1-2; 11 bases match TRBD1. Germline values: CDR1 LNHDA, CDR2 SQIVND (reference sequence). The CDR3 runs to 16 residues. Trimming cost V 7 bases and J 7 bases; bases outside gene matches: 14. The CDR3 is CASIPDRGRYLAGYTF. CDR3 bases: TGTGCCAGTATCCCGGACAGGGGGCGTTATTTAGCTGGCTACACCTTC.

CDR3 in DNA: TGTGCCAGCAGCGAGCGGGGCTACGAGCAGTACTTC. Translating gives CASSERGYEQYF. The genes are TRBV27 and TRBJ2-7, with 7 bases identical to TRBD2. In germline, CDR1 is MNHEY, CDR2 SMNVEV (reference sequence). The J segment lost 3 bases and the V segment lost 6 bases, leaving 2 bases of the junction unmatched. The CDR3 is 12 residues long.

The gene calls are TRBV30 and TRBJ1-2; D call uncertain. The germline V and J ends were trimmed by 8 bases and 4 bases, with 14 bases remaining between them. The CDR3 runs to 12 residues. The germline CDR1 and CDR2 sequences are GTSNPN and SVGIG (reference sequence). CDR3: CAGKGLTYGYTF. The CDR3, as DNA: TGTGCCGGAAAAGGACTGACCTATGGCTACACCTTC.

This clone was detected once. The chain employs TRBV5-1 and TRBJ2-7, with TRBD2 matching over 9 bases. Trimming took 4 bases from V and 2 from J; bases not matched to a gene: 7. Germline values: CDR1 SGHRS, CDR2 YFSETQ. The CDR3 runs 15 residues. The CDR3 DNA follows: TGCGCCAGCAGCAATCGACTAGCGGCTACCTACGAGCAGTACTTC. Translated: CASSNRLAATYEQYF.

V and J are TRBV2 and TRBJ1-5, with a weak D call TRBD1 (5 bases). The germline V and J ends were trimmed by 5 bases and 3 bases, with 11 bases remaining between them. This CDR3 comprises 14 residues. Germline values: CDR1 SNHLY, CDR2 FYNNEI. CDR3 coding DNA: TGTGCCAGCAGTCCGGACACGGTCAATCAGCCCCAGCATTTT. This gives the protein CASSPDTVNQPQHF.

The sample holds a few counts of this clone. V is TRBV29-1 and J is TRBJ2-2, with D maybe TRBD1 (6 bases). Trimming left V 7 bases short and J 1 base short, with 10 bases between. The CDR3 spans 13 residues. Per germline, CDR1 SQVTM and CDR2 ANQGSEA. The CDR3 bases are TGCAGCGCCGCAGGGGAGAACACCGGGGAGCTGTTTTTT. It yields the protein CSAAGENTGELFF.

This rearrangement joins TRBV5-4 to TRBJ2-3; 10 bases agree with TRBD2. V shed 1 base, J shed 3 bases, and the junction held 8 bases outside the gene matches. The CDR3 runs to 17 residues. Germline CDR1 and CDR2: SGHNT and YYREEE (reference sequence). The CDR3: CASSLSSSGSPTDTQYF. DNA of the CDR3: TGTGCCAGCAGCTTGTCATCTAGCGGGAGCCCTACAGATACGCAGTATTTT.

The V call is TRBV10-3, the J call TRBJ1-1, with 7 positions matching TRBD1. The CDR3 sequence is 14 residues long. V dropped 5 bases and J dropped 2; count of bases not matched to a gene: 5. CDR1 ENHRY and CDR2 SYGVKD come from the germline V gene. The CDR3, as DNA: TGTGCCATCAGTTCGCAGGGGGGAAACACTGAAGCTTTCTTT. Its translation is CAISSQGGNTEAFF.

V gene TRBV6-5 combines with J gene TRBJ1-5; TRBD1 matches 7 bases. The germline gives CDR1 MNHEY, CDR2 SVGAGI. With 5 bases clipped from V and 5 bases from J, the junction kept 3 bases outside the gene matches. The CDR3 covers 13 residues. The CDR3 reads CASSPDRDQPQHF. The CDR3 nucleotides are TGTGCCAGCAGTCCCGACAGGGATCAGCCCCAGCATTTT.

In DNA form, the CDR3 reads TGTGCCAGCAGCCCTTCAGGGGAGACCCAGTACTTC. Amino acid sequence: CASSPSGETQYF. The J gene is TRBJ2-5, the V gene TRBV7-3; D is perhaps TRBD1 (5 bases). This CDR3 region has 12 residues. Per the germline V gene, CDR1 is SGHTA and CDR2 is FQGTGA. V lost 5 bases and J lost 5, with 9 bases in between.

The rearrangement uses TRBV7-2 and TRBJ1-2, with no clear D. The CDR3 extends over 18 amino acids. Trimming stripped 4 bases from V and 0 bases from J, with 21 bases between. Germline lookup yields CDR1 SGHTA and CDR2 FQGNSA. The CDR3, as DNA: TGTGCCAGCAGCTCCCCCGGCGGCGTAACTGCCCCTAACTATGGCTACACCTTC. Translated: CASSSPGGVTAPNYGYTF.

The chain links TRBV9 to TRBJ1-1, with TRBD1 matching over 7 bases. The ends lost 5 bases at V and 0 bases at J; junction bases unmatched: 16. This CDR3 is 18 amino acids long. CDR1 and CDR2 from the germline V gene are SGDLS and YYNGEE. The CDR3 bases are TGTGCCAGCAGTGGACGGGACAGCATAGTTAGAATGAACACTGAAGCTTTCTTT. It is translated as CASSGRDSIVRMNTEAFF.

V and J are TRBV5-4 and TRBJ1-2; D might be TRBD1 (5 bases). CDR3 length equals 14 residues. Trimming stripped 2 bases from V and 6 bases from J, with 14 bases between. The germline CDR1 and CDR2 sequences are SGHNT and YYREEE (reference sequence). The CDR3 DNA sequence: TGTGCCAGCAGCTTTTTCGGGGGGAGCGATGGCTACACCTTC. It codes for CASSFFGGSDGYTF.

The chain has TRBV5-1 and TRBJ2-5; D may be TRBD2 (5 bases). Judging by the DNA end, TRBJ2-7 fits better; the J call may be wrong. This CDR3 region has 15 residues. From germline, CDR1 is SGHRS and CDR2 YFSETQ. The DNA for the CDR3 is TGCGCCAGCACCCAACAATCACTAGGAGGCTACGAGCAGTACTTC. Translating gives CASTQQSLGGYEQYF.

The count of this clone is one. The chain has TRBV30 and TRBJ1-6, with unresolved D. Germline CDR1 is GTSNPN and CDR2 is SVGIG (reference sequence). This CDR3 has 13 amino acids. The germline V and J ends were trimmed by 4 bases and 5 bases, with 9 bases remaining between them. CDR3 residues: CAWNQVHNSPLHF. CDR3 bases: TGTGCCTGGAATCAGGTACATAATTCACCCCTCCACTTT.

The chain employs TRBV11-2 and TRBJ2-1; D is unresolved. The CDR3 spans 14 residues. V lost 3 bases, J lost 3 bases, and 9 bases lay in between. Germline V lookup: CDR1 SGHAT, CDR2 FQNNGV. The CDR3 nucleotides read TGTGCCAGCAGCTTTGAAACTCTCTACAATGAGCAGTTCTTC. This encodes CASSFETLYNEQFF.

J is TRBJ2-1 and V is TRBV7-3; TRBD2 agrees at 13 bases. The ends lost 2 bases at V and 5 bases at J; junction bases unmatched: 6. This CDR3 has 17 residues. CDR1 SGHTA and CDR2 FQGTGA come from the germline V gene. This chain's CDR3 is CASSLLGTSGANNEQFF. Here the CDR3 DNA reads TGTGCCAGCAGCTTACTTGGGACTAGCGGGGCCAACAATGAGCAGTTCTTC.

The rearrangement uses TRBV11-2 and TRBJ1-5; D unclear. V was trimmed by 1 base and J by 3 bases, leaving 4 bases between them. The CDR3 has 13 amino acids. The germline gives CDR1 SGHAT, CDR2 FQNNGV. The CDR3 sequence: CASSLGDNQPQHF. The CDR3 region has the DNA TGTGCCAGCAGCTTAGGAGACAATCAGCCCCAGCATTTT.